This paragraph reports one TCR beta chain. This sample stems from a study of blood T cell repertoires in COVID-19. Study-wide context: COVID-19 samples from acute and convalescent phases originated in the United States, Italy and Spain.

The CDR3 is 10 residues long. The V end lost 6 bases, the J end lost 6 bases, and 5 bases lay between the germline ends. CDR1 is LGHNT, CDR2 FRNRAP, per germline. Ages ranged from about 18 to 89 years, with residence in approximately 23 US areas. Participants' reported clinical history set cohort assignment. Clones were read by immunoSEQ multiplex PCR, and TCRdb kept only the in-frame ones, dropping some. Counted here are 200,000 to 300,000 clones, around 88% occurring once; the ten biggest clones make up under 2.5%. The sample taken for sequencing was PBMCs or T cells enriched from blood (not recorded which). This receptor was taken from a woman in her 40s with acute COVID-19. This chain connects TRBV12-5 to TRBJ1-1; unclear D gene. In nucleotides, the CDR3 is TGTGCTAGTGGGGCACCTGAAGCTTTCTTT. This translates into CASGAPEAFF.